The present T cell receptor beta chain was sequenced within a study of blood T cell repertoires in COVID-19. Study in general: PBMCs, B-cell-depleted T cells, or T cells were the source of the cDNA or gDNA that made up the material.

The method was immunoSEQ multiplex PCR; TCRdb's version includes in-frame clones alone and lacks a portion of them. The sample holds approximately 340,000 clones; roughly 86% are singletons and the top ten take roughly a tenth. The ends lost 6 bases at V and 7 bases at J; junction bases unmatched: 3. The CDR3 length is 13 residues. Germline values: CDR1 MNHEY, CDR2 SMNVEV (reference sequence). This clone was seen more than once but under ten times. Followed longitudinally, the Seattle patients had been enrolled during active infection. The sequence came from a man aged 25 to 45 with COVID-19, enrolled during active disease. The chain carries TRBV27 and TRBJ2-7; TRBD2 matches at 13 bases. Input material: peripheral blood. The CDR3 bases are TGTGCCAGCAGACTAGCGGGAGGGTGGGAGCAGTACTTC. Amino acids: CASRLAGGWEQYF.